Sequencing of this TCR beta chain was carried out in a study of T cell clonotyping in hematopoietic cell transplantation (dated by TCRdb to 2020 to 2023). Background for the entire study: Pretransplant recipient samples were obtained after cytoreduction. A total of fewer than 150 blood samples were gathered in the study from around 40 consecutive transplant recipients along with their related donors. Recruitment of patients ran from 2015 to early 2017, and follow-up continued until late 2020 or until death.

Concerning this clone itself: The target of this receptor is not known. Base qualities are not provided; no much larger clone lies one nucleotide away.

The research as a whole found: A decrease in recipient TCR diversity was observed after transplant, and a progressive increase in pathologically expanded clonotypes was seen from day 30 to day 180. Broader TCR repertoire diversity after transplant was predicted by Inverse Simpson Index values from donors and from recipients before transplant. Recipient repertoires showed only a small fraction of overlap with donor repertoires, and over 97% appeared de novo at the given depth. The sample size was limited, and because cells were not sorted, the contributions of CD4 and CD8 repertoires could not be separated.

CDR1 MGHRA and CDR2 YSYEKL are derived from the germline V gene. The junction carries 18 bases between V and J, which are trimmed by 6 bases and 3 bases respectively. CDR3 length: 15 amino acids, cysteine to phenylalanine. The DNA shown is the 45-base CDR3, in frame from base 1. This specimen's time point label, per the study, means: recipient sample about 28 days before transplant, after cytoreduction. Blood from recipients was drawn roughly 28 days before transplant, then again at days 30, 100 and 180 after transplant. Nuclei Lysis Solution was used to extract genomic DNA from fresh or cryopreserved unfractionated peripheral blood mononuclear cells. The immunoSEQ assay, a bias-controlled multiplex PCR using V- and J-specific primers, was used to amplify TCR beta CDR3 regions from genomic DNA. A second PCR step added a proprietary barcode and Illumina adapter sequences to the CDR3 amplicons. An Illumina MiSeq instrument was used for sequencing of the CDR3 libraries. The original methods were these. Export and quality control were done with immunoSEQ Analyzer 3.0, while downstream analyses used R Bioconductor and Immunarch. Repertoire metrics were calculated using only productive rearrangements within the normalized downsampled data set. Clonotypes larger than 5 templates in the normalized cohort were defined as pathologically expanded. The Inverse Simpson Index served as the measure of repertoire diversity. To capture all clonotypes, CMV-specificity analyses were performed on the non-normalized data set. Imported from immuneACCESS, the table was reduced by TCRdb to in-frame sequences with V and J called. These copies leave out some clones; in studies compared against another copy, an unresolved V gene accounts for under half, and the cause of the remainder is not known. The V and J calls and clone size were taken over from that table, and D and trimming were inferred from the DNA. For this sample the table gives some 13,000 clones, of which over 80% were detected only once. The top ten hold 15% to 20% of the sample.

The sequence derives from a man between 60 and 75 years old with acute myeloid leukemia. Some clones in this sample may be carry-over from other donors' samples. The sequencing here drew on peripheral blood mononuclear cells, taken before stem cell transplant. The rearranged chain carries TRBV4-1 and TRBJ2-7; the D gene is unclear. For the CDR3, the sequence is CASRLSPSSRYEQYF. The nucleotides are TGCGCCAGCAGACTAAGCCCCAGCTCACGCTACGAGCAGTACTTC.